Each of the 18 T cell receptor beta chains below was sequenced from the same sample in a study of T cell responses to AZD1222 COVID-19 vaccine. Only in-frame clones appear in the TCRdb table, and some are missing; sequencing was by immunoSEQ multiplex PCR. Altogether over 90,000 clones are present, approximately 90% being singletons, with the ten largest covering approximately 3.1%. The sequencing here drew on peripheral blood, taken 28 days after the second AZD1222 dose. These receptors all stem from an adult who received the AZD1222 COVID-19 vaccine.

The genes are TRBV19 and TRBJ1-1; D may be TRBD1 (5 bases). From germline, CDR1 is LNHDA and CDR2 SQIVND (reference sequence). V dropped 6 bases and J dropped 2 bases, with 10 bases sitting between them. This CDR3 region has 13 residues. The CDR3 DNA is TGTGCCAGTAGCCAGACAGTAAACACTGAAGCTTTCTTT. This translates into CASSQTVNTEAFF.

V is TRBV30 and J is TRBJ1-1; D ambiguous. The germline V gene has CDR1 GTSNPN and CDR2 SVGIG (reference sequence). V dropped 3 bases and J dropped 5 bases, with 13 bases sitting between them. The CDR3 loop spans 13 amino acids. CDR3 in amino acids: CAWRKGSGTEAFF. For the CDR3, the DNA is TGTGCCTGGAGAAAAGGTTCGGGGACTGAAGCTTTCTTT.

The chain couples TRBV4-1 to TRBJ1-2; 9 bases map to TRBD1. The V segment lost 1 base and the J segment 2 bases; nucleotides outside the gene matches: 5. This CDR3 spans 16 amino acids. Looked up from germline, CDR1 is MGHRA and CDR2 is YSYEKL. Written as DNA, the CDR3 is TGCGCCAGCAGCCAAGCTCCCGGGACAGGGAACTATGGCTACACCTTC. It specifies CASSQAPGTGNYGYTF.

The chain carries TRBV15 and TRBJ2-1; TRBD2 aligns across 10 bases. The CDR3 contains 20 residues. The V gene end was trimmed by 2 bases and the J gene end by 3 bases; junction bases not matched to a gene: 16. Germline lookup yields CDR1 LNHNV and CDR2 YYDKDF (reference sequence). CDR3 loop: CATSRNPLGSGGVNYNEQFF. As DNA, the CDR3 is TGTGCCACCAGCAGAAACCCCTTGGGGAGCGGGGGGGTAAACTACAATGAGCAGTTCTTC.

The chain uses TRBV5-6 and TRBJ1-1, with TRBD1 matching over 7 bases. Looked up from germline, CDR1 is SGHDT and CDR2 is YYEEEE. The length of the CDR3 is 14 residues. V lost 0 bases and J lost 1; bases outside the gene matches: 0. CDR3 loop: CASSLGTGNTEAFF. The CDR3 DNA reads TGTGCCAGCAGCTTGGGGACAGGGAACACTGAAGCTTTCTTT.

V gene TRBV6-1 combines with J gene TRBJ2-2; unclear D gene. Trimming took off 3 bases at V and 6 bases at J, with 14 bases between the two ends. The CDR3 is 15 amino acids. CDR1 and CDR2 from the germline V gene are MNHNS and SASEGT. CDR3 bases: TGTGCCAGCAGTGATAGCCGAAAAGGGTCCGGGGAGCTGTTTTTT. Amino acid sequence: CASSDSRKGSGELFF.

The V and J genes are TRBV27 and TRBJ2-5, with TRBD1 identical over 9 bases. There are 16 residues in the CDR3. With V trimmed by 8 bases and J by 1 base, 11 bases remained unmatched. The germline gives CDR1 MNHEY, CDR2 SMNVEV (reference sequence). CDR3 sequence reads: CASGHRGPLSQETQYF. DNA of the CDR3: TGTGCCAGCGGCCACAGGGGGCCCCTTTCCCAAGAGACCCAGTACTTC.

The chain links TRBV7-8 to TRBJ1-2; possible D gene TRBD1, 6 bases. The V gene lost 2 bases and the J gene lost 4 bases, with 11 bases spanning the gap. The germline V gene encodes CDR1 SGHVS and CDR2 FQNEAQ. CDR3 size: 14 residues. In nucleotides, the CDR3 is TGTGCCAGCAGCTTAAACAGGGTGGGCTATGGCTACACCTTC. Translation: CASSLNRVGYGYTF.

The DNA for the CDR3 is TGTGCCAGCACACAGGGGGCTGAGACCCAGTACTTC. It codes for CASTQGAETQYF. V gene TRBV11-2 combines with J gene TRBJ2-5, with 9 bases aligning to TRBD1. This CDR3 has 12 residues. Germline-derived CDR1 and CDR2 are SGHAT and FQNNGV. Trimming at V came to 7 bases and at J to 5 bases, leaving 2 bases not matched to a gene. The whole variable domain, filled in from reference TRBV11-2 and TRBJ2-5, reads EAGVAQSPRYKIIEKRQSVAFWCNPISGHATLYWYQQILGQGPKLLIQFQNNGVVDDSQLPKDRFSAERLKGVDSTLKIQPAKLEDSAVYLCASTQGAETQYFGPGTRLLVL.

The chain employs TRBV6-5 and TRBJ2-3; D gene unclear. This CDR3 contains 13 residues. V was shortened by 8 bases and J by 2 bases, with 11 bases between the two germline ends. Per germline, CDR1 MNHEY and CDR2 SVGAGI. CDR3 residues: CASSRFLTDTQYF. As DNA, the CDR3 is TGTGCCAGCTCCCGTTTTCTCACAGATACGCAGTATTTT.

The chain joins TRBV30 to TRBJ1-5; 7 bases are a match to TRBD1. The CDR3 has 13 amino acids. Germline lookup yields CDR1 GTSNPN and CDR2 SVGIG (reference sequence). The J segment lost 10 bases and the V segment lost 3 bases, leaving 9 bases of the junction unmatched. The CDR3, as DNA: TGTGCCTGGAGCAGGGGGTCGACGGATCCCCAGCATTTT. As protein: CAWSRGSTDPQHF.

This rearrangement joins TRBV2 to TRBJ2-3, with 7 bases fitting TRBD2. The length of the CDR3 is 16 residues. Germline loops: CDR1 SNHLY, CDR2 FYNNEI. After removal of 3 bases from V and 2 bases from J, the junction contained 8 bases not matched to a gene. The CDR3 DNA reads as TGTGCCAGCAGTGAGCCCCTAGCGGCGGTCACAGATACGCAGTATTTT. Its protein product is CASSEPLAAVTDTQYF. Supplemented by reference TRBV2 and TRBJ2-3, the full variable domain reads EPEVTQTPSHQVTQMGQEVILRCVPISNHLYFYWYRQILGQKVEFLVSFYNNEISEKSEIFDDQFSVERPDGSNFTLKIRSTKLEDSAMYFCASSEPLAAVTDTQYFGPGTRLTVL.

The V gene is TRBV9, the J gene TRBJ2-5; 10 bases align to TRBD2. The length of the CDR3 is 15 residues. CDR1 and CDR2 from the germline V gene are SGDLS and YYNGEE. V shed 2 bases and J 5 bases; nucleotides not matched to a gene: 6. The chain's CDR3 is CASSVVPGLAETQYF. CDR3 sequence (DNA): TGTGCCAGCAGCGTCGTGCCGGGACTAGCGGAGACCCAGTACTTC.

This chain connects TRBV10-3 to TRBJ1-3, with TRBD1 matching 8 bases. Germline loops: CDR1 ENHRY, CDR2 SYGVKD. The CDR3 extends over 15 amino acids. Unmatched junction bases numbered 4, after V lost 6 bases and J lost 0 bases. CDR3 bases: TGTGCCATCAGGGGGGGACAGGTCTCTGGAAACACCATATATTTT. It yields the protein CAIRGGQVSGNTIYF.

This rearrangement joins TRBV19 to TRBJ2-7, with D perhaps matching TRBD2 (7 bases). Germline assignment: CDR1 LNHDA and CDR2 SQIVND (reference sequence). This CDR3 has 16 residues. The V end lost 6 bases, the J end lost 3 bases, and 21 bases lay between the germline ends. Here the CDR3 reads CASSLSGEGVRYEQYF. As DNA, the CDR3 is TGTGCCAGTAGCCTAAGTGGGGAGGGGGTTCGCTACGAGCAGTACTTC.

The J gene is TRBJ1-2, the V gene TRBV7-9; tentative D call: TRBD1 (5 bases). The CDR3 extends over 17 amino acids. Germline CDR1 reads SEHNR; CDR2 reads FQNEAQ (reference sequence). The V end lost 2 bases, the J end lost 1 base, and 17 bases lay between the germline ends. Here the CDR3 reads CASSLFGQPRNNYGYTF. The CDR3 nucleotides are TGTGCCAGCAGCTTATTCGGACAACCCAGGAATAACTATGGCTACACCTTC. The full variable domain, with the rest looked up from reference TRBV7-9 and TRBJ1-2, is DTGVSQNPRHKITKRGQNVTFRCDPISEHNRLYWYRQTLGQGPEFLTYFQNEAQLEKSRLLSDRFSAERPKGSFSTLEIQRTEQGDSAMYLCASSLFGQPRNNYGYTFGSGTRLTVV.

The chain couples TRBV3-1 (or the pseudogene TRBV3-2) to TRBJ2-1; 8 bases agree with TRBD2. Germline-derived CDR1 and CDR2 are LGHDT and YNNKEL (reference sequence). The CDR3 is made up of 16 amino acids. With V trimmed by 2 bases and J by 2 bases, 5 bases remained unmatched. The CDR3 here is CASSQLAGGAYNEQFF. CDR3 DNA sequence: TGTGCCAGCAGCCAACTTGCCGGGGGGGCCTACAATGAGCAGTTCTTC.

The V call is TRBV18, the J call TRBJ1-2, with D unresolved. Germline lookup yields CDR1 KGHSH and CDR2 LQKENI. V lost 3 bases to trimming and J lost 4 bases, with 15 bases between them. CDR3 length: 15 residues. CDR3 nucleotide sequence: TGTGCCAGCTCACCTCCCCCCGAGGGTAGCTATGGCTACACCTTC. It encodes CASSPPPEGSYGYTF. Full variable domain (missing parts from reference TRBV18 and TRBJ1-2): NAGVMQNPRHLVRRRGQEARLRCSPMKGHSHVYWYRQLPEEGLKFMVYLQKENIIDESGMPKERFSAEFPKEGPSILRIQQVVRGDSAAYFCASSPPPEGSYGYTFGSGTRLTVV.